This entry features one T cell receptor (beta chain) sequence. Profiling relied on immunoSEQ multiplex PCR, and the TCRdb table lists in-frame clones only, not all of them. The table shows hundreds of thousands of clones, with about 91% occurring only once. Trimming cost V 0 bases and J 8 bases; bases outside gene matches: 4. CDR3 length: 15 amino acids. In germline, CDR1 is LGHNA, CDR2 YNFKEQ. This entry is derived from a study of blood T cell repertoires in COVID-19. Cohort placement rested on clinical history that participants reported themselves. Specimen: PBMCs or T cells enriched from blood (not recorded which). The receptor's source is a woman in her 40s who had recovered from COVID-19. V and J are TRBV4-2 and TRBJ1-4; TRBD1 aligns across 9 bases. This CDR3 is CASSQEQTGGEKLFF. CDR3 nucleotide sequence: TGTGCCAGCAGCCAAGAACAAACAGGGGGCGAAAAACTGTTTTTT.